This T cell receptor (beta chain) was observed in a study of blood T cell repertoires in COVID-19. About the study: COVID-19 samples, acute and convalescent, were from the United States, Italy and Spain.

This clone was counted a few times. In the study's own analysis: Amplification from reference gene primers served as the basis for estimated nucleated cell counts. Here immunoSEQ multiplex PCR was the method, and the copy in TCRdb shows in-frame clones only, minus some. V and J calls and clone size are given by that table; D and trimming were obtained from the DNA. Of under 200,000 clones listed, 84% are singletons. The CDR3 is made up of 14 amino acids. Trimming shortened V by 3 bases and J by 5 bases, and 11 bases separated the two germline ends. Germline lookup yields CDR1 MNHEY and CDR2 SMNVEV (reference sequence).

The sample taken for sequencing was peripheral blood. This chain uses TRBV27 with TRBJ1-5; D remains ambiguous. The clonotype comes from a middle-aged man who had recovered from COVID-19. CDR3 amino acids: CASSLVQTDQPQHF. CDR3 nucleotide sequence: TGTGCCAGCAGTTTGGTTCAGACTGATCAGCCCCAGCATTTT.